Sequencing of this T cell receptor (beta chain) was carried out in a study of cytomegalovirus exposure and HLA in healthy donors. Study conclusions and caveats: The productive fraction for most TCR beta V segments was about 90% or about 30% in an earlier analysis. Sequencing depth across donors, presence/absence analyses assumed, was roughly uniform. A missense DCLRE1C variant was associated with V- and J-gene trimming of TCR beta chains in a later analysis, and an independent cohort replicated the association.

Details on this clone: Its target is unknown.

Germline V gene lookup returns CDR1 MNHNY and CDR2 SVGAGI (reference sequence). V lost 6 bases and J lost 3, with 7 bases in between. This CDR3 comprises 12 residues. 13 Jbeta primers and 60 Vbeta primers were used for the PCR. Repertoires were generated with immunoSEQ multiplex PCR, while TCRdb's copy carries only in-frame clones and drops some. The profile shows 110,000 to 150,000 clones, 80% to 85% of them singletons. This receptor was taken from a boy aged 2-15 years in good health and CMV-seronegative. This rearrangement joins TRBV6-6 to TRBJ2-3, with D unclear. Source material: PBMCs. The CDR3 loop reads CASRGSTDTQYF. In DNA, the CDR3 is TGTGCCAGCAGGGGCTCGACAGATACGCAGTATTTT.